This T cell receptor beta chain was found in a study of T cell repertoires in cytomegalovirus infection. Study details: Use of recently identified HLA-C-restricted and well-studied HLA-B-restricted CMV epitopes was part of the study. It can be stated that public TCR beta signatures indicated CMV infection as well as a matching HLA type.

Ten or more counts support this clonotype. Its antigen is undetermined. The CDR3 contains 18 residues. V lost 1 base and J lost 4, with 22 bases in between. In germline, CDR1 is SGHTA, CDR2 FQGNSA. TCRdb re-called the reads through MiXCR, storing one row per CDR3 protein. In the table there are some 900,000 distinct CDR3 sequences, around a third of which are singletons. The specimen comprised cultured CD8+ T cells from PBMCs, sampled from culture after CMV antigen stimulation. The chain joins TRBV7-2 to TRBJ1-2; a weak D match, TRBD1 (5 bases). This receptor was obtained from a human donor in good health (CMV status not recorded). Some clones in this sample may be carry-over from other donors' samples. CDR3 nucleotide sequence: TGTGCCAGCAGCTTAGTGATGGGGACTATCATCTCTAGCTATGGCTACACCTTC. Translating it yields CASSLVMGTIISSYGYTF.